The rows below give T cell receptor beta chains drawn from one sample of a study of blood T cell repertoires in COVID-19. Here immunoSEQ multiplex PCR was the method, and the copy in TCRdb shows in-frame clones only, minus some. The sample has some 78,000 clones; 90% are singletons. The source material was peripheral blood. Every receptor here comes from a woman of 80 years or more with active or convalescent COVID-19. CDR3s include the opening cysteine and the closing phenylalanine or tryptophan. A D gene is named only where the DNA matches it firmly. A row's size may be missing; if present it is once, few, many or a size class.

cdr3_aa cdr3_nt j_call v_call clone_size d_call
CASSFIAGGPYEQYF TGTGCCAGCAGCTTTATAGCGGGAGGGCCCTACGAGCAGTACTTC TRBJ2-7 TRBV7-2 - TRBD2
CASSLSGGGYNEQFF TGCGCCAGCAGTTTATCGGGAGGTGGGTACAATGAGCAGTTCTTC TRBJ2-1 TRBV5-1 - TRBD2
CASSPRFLGQGSGYTF TGTGCCAGCAGCCCACGTTTTTTGGGACAGGGGTCTGGCTACACCTTC TRBJ1-2 TRBV7-2 once TRBD1
CASCLGLGSDEQFF TGTGCTAGTTGTTTAGGACTAGGAAGCGATGAGCAGTTCTTC TRBJ2-1 TRBV12-5 - TRBD2
CAISESGAGGAYGYTF TGTGCCATCAGTGAGTCGGGGGCAGGGGGCGCGTATGGCTACACCTTC TRBJ1-2 TRBV10-3 - TRBD1
CATSHGTGGWRSYGYTF TGTGCCACCAGCCACGGGACAGGAGGATGGAGGAGCTATGGCTACACCTTC TRBJ1-2 TRBV15 once TRBD1
CASSLAVTSYNEQFF TGTGCCAGCAGCTTGGCCGTCACTTCCTACAATGAGCAGTTCTTC TRBJ2-1 TRBV5-5 - -
CASWTGTSNKNEQFF TGTGCCAGCTGGACTGGGACTAGCAATAAGAATGAGCAGTTCTTC TRBJ2-1 TRBV28 - TRBD2
CASSLSAAYNSPLHF TGTGCCAGCAGTTTATCCGCCGCGTATAATTCACCCCTCCACTTT TRBJ1-6 TRBV27 - -
CASSEVVDRGAFF TGTGCCAGCAGTGAAGTGGTGGACAGGGGAGCTTTCTTT TRBJ1-1 TRBV2 - TRBD1
CASSSGQGYNEQFF TGCGCCAGCAGCTCGGGACAGGGGTACAATGAGCAGTTCTTC TRBJ2-1 TRBV5-1 - TRBD1
CASSPADSVTETQYF TGTGCCAGCTCACCAGCCGACAGCGTTACAGAGACCCAGTACTTC TRBJ2-5 TRBV18 once -
CASSLVLAGGPSNTGELFF TGTGCCAGCAGCCTCGTTCTAGCGGGAGGACCTTCTAACACCGGGGAGCTGTTTTTT TRBJ2-2 TRBV27 - TRBD2
CASSQEPRTGEYF TGCGCCAGCAGCCAGGAACCCCGGACAGGGGAATACTTC TRBJ2-7 TRBV4-1 - TRBD1
CASSELSLSEGYEQYF TGTGCCAGCAGTGAACTTTCTCTAAGTGAGGGTTACGAGCAGTACTTC TRBJ2-7 TRBV2 - -
CAISIRDQETQYF TGTGCCATCAGCATCAGGGACCAAGAGACCCAGTACTTC TRBJ2-5 TRBV10-3 - -
CASSFGGLAFF TGTGCCAGCAGCTTCGGGGGTCTAGCTTTCTTT TRBJ1-1 TRBV7-8 - -
CASSPRPAGGVAQETQYF TGTGCCAGCTCACCACGCCCAGCGGGAGGGGTTGCCCAGGAGACCCAGTACTTC TRBJ2-5 TRBV18 - TRBD2
CASRGVGTDTQYF TGTGCCAGCAGAGGGGTTGGCACAGATACGCAGTATTTT TRBJ2-3 TRBV11-2 - -
CASSSTIRTSGYNEQFF TGTGCCAGCAGTTCAACCATCAGGACTAGCGGGTACAATGAGCAGTTCTTC TRBJ2-1 TRBV28 - TRBD2
CASSPQGIDFGYTF TGTGCCAGCAGCCCACAGGGTATTGACTTCGGCTACACCTTC TRBJ1-2 TRBV11-2 - -
CASSFSGNYGYTF TGTGCCAGCAGTTTTTCGGGGAACTATGGCTACACCTTC TRBJ1-2 TRBV28 - -